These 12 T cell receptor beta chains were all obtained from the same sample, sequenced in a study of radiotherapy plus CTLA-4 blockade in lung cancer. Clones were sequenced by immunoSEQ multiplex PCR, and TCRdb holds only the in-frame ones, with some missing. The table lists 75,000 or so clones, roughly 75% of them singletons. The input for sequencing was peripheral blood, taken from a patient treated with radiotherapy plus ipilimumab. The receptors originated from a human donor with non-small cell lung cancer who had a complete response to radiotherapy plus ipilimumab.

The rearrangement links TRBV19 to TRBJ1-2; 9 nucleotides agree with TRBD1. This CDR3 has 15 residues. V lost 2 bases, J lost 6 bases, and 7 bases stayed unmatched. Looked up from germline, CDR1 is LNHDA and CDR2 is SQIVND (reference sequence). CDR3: CASSIFAGQGNGYTF. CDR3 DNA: TGTGCCAGTAGTATATTCGCCGGACAGGGGAATGGCTACACCTTC. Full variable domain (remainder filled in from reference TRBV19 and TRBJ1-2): DGGITQSPKYLFRKEGQNVTLSCEQNLNHDAMYWYRQDPGQGLRLIYYSQIVNDFQKGDIAEGYSVSREKKESFPLTVTSAQKNPTAFYLCASSIFAGQGNGYTFGSGTRLTVV.

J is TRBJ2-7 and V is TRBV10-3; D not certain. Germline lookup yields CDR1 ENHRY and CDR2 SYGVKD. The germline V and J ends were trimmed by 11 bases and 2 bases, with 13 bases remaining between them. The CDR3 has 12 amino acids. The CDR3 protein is CAAPGEAYEQYV. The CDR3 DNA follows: TGTGCCGCACCAGGAGAAGCCTACGAGCAGTACGTC.

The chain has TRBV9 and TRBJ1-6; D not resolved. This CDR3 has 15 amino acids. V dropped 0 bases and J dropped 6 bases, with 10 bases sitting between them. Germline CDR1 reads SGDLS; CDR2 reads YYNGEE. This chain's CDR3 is CASSVEGQINSPLHF. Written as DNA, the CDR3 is TGTGCCAGCAGCGTAGAAGGGCAGATTAATTCACCCCTCCACTTT. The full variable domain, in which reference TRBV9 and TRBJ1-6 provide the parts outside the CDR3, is DSGVTQTPKHLITATGQRVTLRCSPRSGDLSVYWYQQSLDQGLQFLIQYYNGEERAKGNILERFSAQQFPDLHSELNLSSLELGDSALYFCASSVEGQINSPLHFGNGTRLTVT.

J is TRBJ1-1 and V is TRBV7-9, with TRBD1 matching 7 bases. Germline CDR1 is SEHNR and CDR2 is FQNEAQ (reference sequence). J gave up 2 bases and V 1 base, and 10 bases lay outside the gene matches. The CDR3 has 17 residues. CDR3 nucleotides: TGTGCCAGCAGCTTAGATAGTTGGGGACAGAGTAACACTGAAGCTTTCTTT. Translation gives CASSLDSWGQSNTEAFF.

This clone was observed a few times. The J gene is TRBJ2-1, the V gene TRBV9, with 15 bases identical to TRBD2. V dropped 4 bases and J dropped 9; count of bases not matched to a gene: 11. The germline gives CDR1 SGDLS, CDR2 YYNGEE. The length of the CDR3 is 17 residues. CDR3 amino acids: CASSLGLAGGYMGEQFF. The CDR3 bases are TGTGCCAGCAGCCTCGGACTAGCGGGAGGGTACATGGGTGAGCAGTTCTTC.

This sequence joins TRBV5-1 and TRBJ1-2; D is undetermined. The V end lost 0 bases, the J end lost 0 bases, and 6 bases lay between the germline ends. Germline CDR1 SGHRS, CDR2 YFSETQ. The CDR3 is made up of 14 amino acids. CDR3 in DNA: TGCGCCAGCAGCTTGGACGGGACTAACTATGGCTACACCTTC. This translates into CASSLDGTNYGYTF.

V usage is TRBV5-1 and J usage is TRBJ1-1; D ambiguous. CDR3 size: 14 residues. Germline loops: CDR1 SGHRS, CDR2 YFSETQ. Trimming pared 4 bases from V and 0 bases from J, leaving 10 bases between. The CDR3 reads CASSNSVMNTEAFF. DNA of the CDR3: TGCGCCAGCAGCAACAGCGTAATGAACACTGAAGCTTTCTTT.

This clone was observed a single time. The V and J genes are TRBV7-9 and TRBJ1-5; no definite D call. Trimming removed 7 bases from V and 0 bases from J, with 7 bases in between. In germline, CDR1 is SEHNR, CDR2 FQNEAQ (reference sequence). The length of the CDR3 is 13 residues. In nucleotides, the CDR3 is TGTGCCAGCATGAGGGATAGCAATCAGCCCCAGCATTTT. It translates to CASMRDSNQPQHF.

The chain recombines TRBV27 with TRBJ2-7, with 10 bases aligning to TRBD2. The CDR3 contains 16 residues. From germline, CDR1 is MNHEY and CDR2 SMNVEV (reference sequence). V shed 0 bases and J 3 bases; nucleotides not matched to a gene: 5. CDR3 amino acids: CASSLSASGSGYEQYV. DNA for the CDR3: TGTGCCAGCAGTTTATCAGCTAGCGGGAGTGGCTACGAGCAGTACGTC.

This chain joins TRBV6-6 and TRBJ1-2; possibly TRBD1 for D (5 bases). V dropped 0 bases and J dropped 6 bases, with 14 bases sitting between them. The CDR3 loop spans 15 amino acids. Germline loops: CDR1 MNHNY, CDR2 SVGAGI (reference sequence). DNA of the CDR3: TGTGCCAGCAGTTACTCGAATCAGGGAATCCATGGCTACACCTTC. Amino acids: CASSYSNQGIHGYTF.

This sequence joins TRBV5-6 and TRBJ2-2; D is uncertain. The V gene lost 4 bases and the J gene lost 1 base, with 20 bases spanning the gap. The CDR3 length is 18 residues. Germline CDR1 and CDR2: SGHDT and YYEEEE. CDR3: CASSPIPGSRKNTGELFF. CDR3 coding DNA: TGTGCCAGCAGCCCCATCCCTGGCAGCCGGAAGAACACCGGGGAGCTGTTTTTT.

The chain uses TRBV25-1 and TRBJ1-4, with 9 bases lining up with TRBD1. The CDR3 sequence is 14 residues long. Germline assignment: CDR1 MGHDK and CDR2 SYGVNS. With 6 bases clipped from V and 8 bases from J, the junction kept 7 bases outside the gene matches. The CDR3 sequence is CASSGTGSLEKLFF. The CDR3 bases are TGTGCCAGCAGCGGGACAGGGAGTTTAGAAAAACTGTTTTTT.